The 24 T cell receptor beta chains listed next were all sequenced from one sample in a study of beta chain features in type 1 diabetes. General study findings and limits: TCRB CDR3s were moderately but significantly shorter in Type 1 diabetes patients in all four CD4+ subsets.

No cognate antigen is known for these TCRs. Every isolated RNA sample was fully reverse transcribed, so sequencing captured expressed TCRB transcripts. Generated by immunoSEQ multiplex PCR, the TCRdb table keeps only in-frame clones and is missing some. The data show roughly 150,000 clones, 63% seen once. Sequenced material: naive CD4+ T cells from blood. These receptors were obtained from a man aged 25 to 40 with type 1 diabetes.

J is TRBJ2-7 and V is TRBV4-1; the match to TRBD1 covers 10 bases. The CDR3 is made up of 17 amino acids. Trimming at V came to 1 base and at J to 5 bases, leaving 11 bases not matched to a gene. The germline gives CDR1 MGHRA, CDR2 YSYEKL. CDR3 residues: CASSQALVGTGDDEQYF. The CDR3 region has the DNA TGCGCCAGCAGCCAAGCTTTAGTCGGGACAGGGGACGACGAGCAGTACTTC.

The rearrangement uses TRBV30 and TRBJ2-6, with D possibly being TRBD1 or TRBD2 (5 bases each). V shed 5 bases and J shed 4 bases, with 21 bases lying between them. Germline values: CDR1 GTSNPN, CDR2 SVGIG (reference sequence). This CDR3 has 17 amino acids. This chain's CDR3 is CAWGSGGKAEGANVLTF. The DNA for the CDR3 is TGTGCCTGGGGCTCTGGGGGAAAGGCTGAAGGGGCCAACGTCCTGACTTTC.

The V call is TRBV5-1, the J call TRBJ2-3, with 7 bases identical to TRBD1. V lost 4 bases, J lost 2 bases, and 4 bases stayed unmatched. Germline CDR1 SGHRS, CDR2 YFSETQ. The CDR3 extends over 14 amino acids. CDR3 sequence reads: CASSRDRNTDTQYF. The DNA of the CDR3 is TGCGCCAGCAGCAGGGACAGAAACACAGATACGCAGTATTTT.

J is TRBJ2-2 and V is TRBV28; D possibly matches TRBD1 or TRBD2 (5 bases each). In germline, CDR1 is MDHEN, CDR2 SYDVKM. The germline V and J ends were trimmed by 10 bases and 2 bases, with 17 bases remaining between them. The CDR3 extends over 15 amino acids. In DNA, the CDR3 is TGTGCCACCGAGAGTAGGGACCCCAACACCGGGGAGCTGTTTTTT. Protein product: CATESRDPNTGELFF.

This chain uses TRBV5-1 with TRBJ2-7; 11 bases agree with TRBD2. Germline V gene data show CDR1 as SGHRS and CDR2 as YFSETQ. The CDR3 has 15 residues. V was pared by 4 bases and J by 1 base, with 4 bases of the junction left unmatched. As DNA, the CDR3 is TGCGCCAGCAGCCCGGGACTAGCGGAATCCTACGAGCAGTACTTC. Amino acid sequence: CASSPGLAESYEQYF. The full variable domain, its missing parts supplied by reference TRBV5-1 and TRBJ2-7, is KAGVTQTPRYLIKTRGQQVTLSCSPISGHRSVSWYQQTPGQGLQFLFEYFSETQRNKGNFPGRFSGRQFSNSRSEMNVSTLELGDSALYLCASSPGLAESYEQYFGPGTRLTVT.

Only a few counts were recorded for this clone. The chain is built from TRBV29-1 and TRBJ2-3; 7 bases agree with TRBD1. The CDR3 spans 12 residues. Germline V gives CDR1 SQVTM, CDR2 ANQGSEA. Losses at the gene ends were 7 bases for V and 4 bases for J; bases not matched to a gene: 5. This CDR3 is CSGDSGADTQYF. The CDR3, as DNA: TGCAGCGGGGACAGTGGGGCAGATACGCAGTATTTT.

This clone has a handful of counts. The chain is built from TRBV7-9 and TRBJ2-3, with D possibly matching TRBD1 (6 bases). This CDR3 has 13 residues. V shed 7 bases and J shed 1 base, with 9 bases lying between them. The V gene's germline CDR1 is SEHNR and CDR2 FQNEAQ (reference sequence). The CDR3 region has the DNA TGTGCCAGCACTAACAGGGGCACAGATACGCAGTATTTT. Amino acids: CASTNRGTDTQYF.

The rearrangement links TRBV29-1 to TRBJ2-7; D unclear. The germline V gene has CDR1 SQVTM and CDR2 ANQGSEA. The V end lost 1 base, the J end lost 4 bases, and 11 bases lay between the germline ends. The CDR3 spans 13 residues. In DNA, the CDR3 is TGCAGCGTTGAAGTTGGTCAGGCGTACGAGCAGTACTTC. Encoded protein: CSVEVGQAYEQYF.

The rearrangement uses TRBV4-2 and TRBJ2-1, with D perhaps TRBD2 (5 bases). V was clipped by 1 base and J by 0 bases, with 7 bases between them. Germline loops: CDR1 LGHNA, CDR2 YNFKEQ. This CDR3 has 15 amino acids. The CDR3 reads CASSQVGSSYNEQFF. The CDR3 DNA sequence: TGTGCCAGCAGCCAAGTGGGGAGCTCCTACAATGAGCAGTTCTTC.

This clone has more than one count but fewer than ten. This CDR3 reads CSVELDRNTEAFF. The CDR3 DNA is TGCAGCGTTGAATTAGACAGGAACACTGAAGCTTTCTTT. The V and J genes are TRBV29-1 and TRBJ1-1; a weak D match, TRBD1 (5 bases). This CDR3 has 13 amino acids. Deletions cut 2 bases from V and 1 base from J, with 8 bases between. Germline V CDR1 and CDR2: SQVTM, ANQGSEA.

This rearrangement joins TRBV5-6 to TRBJ2-7, with D possibly TRBD1 on 6 matching bases. CDR3 length: 16 amino acids. V dropped 0 bases and J dropped 2 bases, with 15 bases sitting between them. CDR1 and CDR2 from the germline V gene are SGHDT and YYEEEE. CDR3 sequence (DNA): TGTGCCAGCAGCTTGGGAGGGCCGGGACAACCCTACGAGCAGTACTTC. This translates into CASSLGGPGQPYEQYF.

The chain has TRBV10-3 and TRBJ1-1; D is unresolved. The germline V gene encodes CDR1 ENHRY and CDR2 SYGVKD. This CDR3 is 11 amino acids long. The V gene lost 7 bases and the J gene lost 1 base, with 4 bases spanning the gap. In DNA, the CDR3 is TGTGCCATCAAAGGGAACACTGAAGCTTTCTTT. This gives the protein CAIKGNTEAFF.

The chain links TRBV13 to TRBJ2-1; no clear D gene. The CDR3 extends over 14 amino acids. V shed 0 bases and J shed 6 bases, with 9 bases lying between them. Germline CDR1 and CDR2: PRHDT and FYEKMQ (reference sequence). The CDR3 is CASSLGLVVNEQFF. The CDR3 DNA reads TGTGCCAGCAGCTTAGGGCTAGTCGTCAATGAGCAGTTCTTC.

The J gene is TRBJ2-1, the V gene TRBV29-1; TRBD2 agrees at 11 bases. After removal of 5 bases from V and 9 bases from J, the junction contained 9 bases not matched to a gene. Germline loops: CDR1 SQVTM, CDR2 ANQGSEA. The CDR3 has 14 residues. CDR3 in DNA: TGCAGCGTTTCCATAGCGGGGGGGCCCGGTGAGCAGTTCTTC. Protein product: CSVSIAGGPGEQFF.

The chain recombines TRBV7-9 with TRBJ2-3; a possible D gene is TRBD2 (6 bases). The CDR3 contains 16 residues. The germline V and J ends were trimmed by 0 bases and 1 base, with 11 bases remaining between them. Germline-derived CDR1 and CDR2 are SEHNR and FQNEAQ (reference sequence). The CDR3 DNA reads as TGTGCCAGCAGCTTAGCGAGAGGCGGGGGCACAGATACGCAGTATTTT. It codes for CASSLARGGGTDTQYF.

This chain links TRBV7-2 with TRBJ2-1; perhaps TRBD1 as D (6 bases). The CDR3 spans 13 residues. Trimming removed 1 base at V and 6 bases at J, with 7 bases between. Germline loops: CDR1 SGHTA, CDR2 FQGNSA. The CDR3 here is CASSLEGGNEQFF. The DNA of the CDR3 is TGTGCCAGCAGCTTAGAAGGGGGCAATGAGCAGTTCTTC.

J is TRBJ1-2 and V is TRBV25-1; D uncertain. Germline V CDR1 and CDR2: MGHDK, SYGVNS. V was clipped by 2 bases and J by 4 bases, with 8 bases between them. The CDR3 sequence is 13 residues long. CDR3 nucleotide sequence: TGTGCCAGCAGTGAAAGTAACAGCTATGGCTACACCTTC. This gives the protein CASSESNSYGYTF.

This clone appeared a few times. This rearrangement joins TRBV5-1 to TRBJ2-3; D gene uncertain. Germline-derived CDR1 and CDR2 are SGHRS and YFSETQ. The CDR3 sequence is 14 residues long. V was clipped by 2 bases and J by 2 bases, with 9 bases between them. CDR3 DNA: TGCGCCAGCAGCTTCCTTATTCCCACAGATACGCAGTATTTT. Amino acid sequence: CASSFLIPTDTQYF.

The sample holds a few counts of this clone. V usage is TRBV10-3 and J usage is TRBJ2-7; 7 bases are shared with TRBD2. Losses at the gene ends were 3 bases for V and 1 base for J; bases not matched to a gene: 12. The CDR3 runs to 17 residues. Germline lookup yields CDR1 ENHRY and CDR2 SYGVKD. Here the CDR3 reads CAISDTLSRGISYEQYF. Here the CDR3 DNA reads TGTGCCATCAGTGATACCCTCTCGCGGGGGATTTCCTACGAGCAGTACTTC.

As concerns this clone: The sample has other DNA sequences that encode this CDR3 too. The chain links TRBV7-9 to TRBJ1-1; TRBD1 matches at 7 bases. Losses at the gene ends were 5 bases for V and 1 base for J; bases not matched to a gene: 4. The CDR3 runs to 14 residues. Germline V gene sequence: CDR1 SEHNR, CDR2 FQNEAQ (reference sequence). This CDR3 is CASSPRTGNTEAFF. CDR3 nucleotide sequence: TGTGCCAGCAGCCCCAGGACAGGGAACACTGAAGCTTTCTTT.

The CDR3 loop reads CASSRPGDTQYF. For the CDR3, the DNA is TGTGCCAGCAGCCGCCCCGGGGATACGCAGTATTTT. The rearrangement uses TRBV27 and TRBJ2-3, with no clear D. This CDR3 spans 12 amino acids. The germline V and J ends were trimmed by 6 bases and 6 bases, with 10 bases remaining between them. Germline V gives CDR1 MNHEY, CDR2 SMNVEV (reference sequence).

This clone was seen a handful of times. V gene TRBV29-1 combines with J gene TRBJ2-7, with TRBD1 as a possible D gene (6 bases). Looked up from germline, CDR1 is SQVTM and CDR2 is ANQGSEA. The CDR3 totals 12 residues. V gave up 4 bases and J gave up 0 bases, with 7 bases separating them. The CDR3 coding sequence is TGCAGCGTTGCGGACAGCTCCTACGAGCAGTACTTC. Translated: CSVADSSYEQYF.

This clone appeared a few times. The gene calls are TRBV29-1 and TRBJ1-2; D is uncertain. The V end was cut by 3 bases, the J end by 2 bases, with 7 bases between. From germline, CDR1 is SQVTM and CDR2 ANQGSEA. This CDR3 has 12 amino acids. CDR3 DNA sequence: TGCAGCGTTGATGGAGGGAACTATGGCTACACCTTC. Translating gives CSVDGGNYGYTF.

The rearrangement links TRBV6-5 to TRBJ1-5; TRBD1 matches 10 bases. Germline lookup yields CDR1 MNHEY and CDR2 SVGAGI. V shed 5 bases and J 6 bases; nucleotides not matched to a gene: 4. The CDR3 contains 14 residues. CDR3 in amino acids: CASSQTGGGQPQHF. The CDR3 DNA follows: TGTGCCAGCAGTCAGACAGGGGGCGGTCAGCCCCAGCATTTT.